The 10 T cell receptor beta chains given below trace back to one sample, sequenced in a study of OX40 agonist ivuxolimab in advanced cancers. Method: immunoSEQ multiplex PCR; TCRdb's copy keeps in-frame clones and lacks some. The table lists about 58,000 clones, 81% of them singletons. The source material was CD4+ or CD8+ T cells sorted from blood, sampled in a trial of the OX40 agonist ivuxolimab. The receptor source for this set is an adult with an advanced solid tumor such as melanoma, head and neck, liver or kidney cancer.

This chain joins TRBV2 and TRBJ1-4; D might be TRBD1 (5 bases). This CDR3 comprises 14 residues. V lost 3 bases and J 1 base, leaving 6 bases between the germline ends. Germline CDR1 SNHLY, CDR2 FYNNEI. In nucleotides, the CDR3 is TGTGCCAGCAGTGAGGGGCTAACTAATGAAAAACTGTTTTTT. Its protein product is CASSEGLTNEKLFF.

The V gene is TRBV6-1, the J gene TRBJ1-2; 7 nucleotides match TRBD1. In germline, CDR1 is MNHNS, CDR2 SASEGT. This CDR3 region has 15 residues. Trimming at V came to 8 bases and at J to 3 bases, leaving 12 bases not matched to a gene. CDR3 coding DNA: TGTGCCAGCGTATTCACAGGGGAAGGTGACTATGGCTACACCTTC. Its protein is CASVFTGEGDYGYTF.

J is TRBJ2-3 and V is TRBV7-9, with a weak D call TRBD2 (5 bases). CDR3 size: 16 residues. The germline gives CDR1 SEHNR, CDR2 FQNEAQ (reference sequence). V was clipped by 1 base and J by 1 base, with 12 bases between them. CDR3 DNA: TGTGCCAGCAGCTTAGAAGGCCAAGCGGGCACAGATACGCAGTATTTT. Its translation: CASSLEGQAGTDTQYF.

The chain recombines TRBV11-2 with TRBJ1-2, with D uncertain. The CDR3 loop spans 14 amino acids. Germline CDR1 SGHAT, CDR2 FQNNGV. Trimming stripped 5 bases from V and 4 bases from J, with 14 bases between. The CDR3 DNA follows: TGTGCCAGCAGCAAAACCTCCTACGGCTATGGCTACACCTTC. Protein: CASSKTSYGYGYTF.

This rearrangement joins TRBV5-1 to TRBJ1-3; 9 positions agree with TRBD1. Germline CDR1 is SGHRS and CDR2 is YFSETQ. The V segment lost 1 base and the J segment 3 bases; nucleotides outside the gene matches: 5. The CDR3 contains 16 residues. CDR3 residues: CASSLLPGQGGNTIYF. CDR3 nucleotide sequence: TGCGCCAGCAGCTTGTTGCCGGGACAGGGTGGAAACACCATATATTTT.

The chain couples TRBV6-4 to TRBJ1-1; D is unclear. The length of the CDR3 is 15 residues. CDR1 is MRHNA and CDR2 is SNTAGT in the germline V gene. The germline V and J ends were trimmed by 3 bases and 4 bases, with 15 bases remaining between them. CDR3 amino acids: CASSEMAGRGTEAFF. CDR3 sequence (DNA): TGTGCCAGCAGTGAAATGGCAGGCCGTGGCACTGAAGCTTTCTTT.

This clone is termed medium-sized. This rearrangement joins TRBV19 to TRBJ2-2; D not resolved. From germline, CDR1 is LNHDA and CDR2 SQIVND (reference sequence). The V gene lost 3 bases and the J gene lost 1 base, with 12 bases spanning the gap. This CDR3 is built from 16 residues. The CDR3 region is CASSISAALNTGELFF. The CDR3 nucleotides are TGTGCCAGTAGTATCTCCGCAGCGCTGAACACCGGGGAGCTGTTTTTT.

J is TRBJ2-5 and V is TRBV5-4; no clear D. The CDR3 runs 16 residues. CDR1 and CDR2 from the germline V gene are SGHNT and YYREEE (reference sequence). V lost 2 bases and J lost 4, with 18 bases in between. As DNA, the CDR3 is TGTGCCAGCAGCTTTGGCCGTCGCGGCCAAGGAGAGACCCAGTACTTC. It encodes CASSFGRRGQGETQYF.

The gene calls are TRBV4-1 and TRBJ1-5; D remains unclear. CDR1 and CDR2 (germline): MGHRA, YSYEKL. Trimming shortened V by 2 bases and J by 5 bases, and 13 bases separated the two germline ends. The CDR3 contains 15 residues. The CDR3 coding sequence is TGCGCCAGCAGCCAACGGCTCAGTAGTTATCAGCCCCAGCATTTT. This sequence encodes CASSQRLSSYQPQHF.

The chain carries TRBV18 and TRBJ1-4; 7 nucleotides match TRBD1. Unmatched junction bases numbered 5, after V lost 1 base and J lost 6 bases. The CDR3 is made up of 15 amino acids. Germline V gene data show CDR1 as KGHSH and CDR2 as LQKENI. CDR3 nucleotide sequence: TGTGCCAGCTCACCACGAGGGGGCTCGGATGAAAAACTGTTTTTT. As protein: CASSPRGGSDEKLFF.